This is a list of T cell receptor beta chains from one sample in a study of immune evolution from preneoplasia to lung adenocarcinoma. Libraries were prepared by immunoSEQ multiplex PCR; TCRdb keeps only in-frame clonotypes and omits some of them. The sample carries some 2,900 clones, about four fifths recorded once. Sequenced: FFPE adjacent normal lung tissue. The source of these receptors is a person aged 70 to 85 with lung adenocarcinoma. CDR3s include the opening cysteine and the closing phenylalanine or tryptophan. Size is omitted from some rows. Given values are once, few, many or a class for expanded clones.

v_gene	j_gene	abundance	CDR3aa
TRBV30	TRBJ1-1	once	CAWRQLVTGGHTEAFF
TRBV29-1	TRBJ2-3	.	CSVVGGGGSTDTQYF
TRBV9	TRBJ2-2	.	CASSVGRPGTGELFF
TRBV4-1	TRBJ1-4	.	CASSHSPGTGEGEKLFF
TRBV6-6	TRBJ2-1	.	CASRRKTGGQNNEQFF
TRBV7-8	TRBJ1-3	.	CASSPWDIYSGNTIYF
TRBV18	TRBJ2-3	.	CASSHRQGTDTQYF
TRBV14	TRBJ2-5	.	CASSHQETQYF
TRBV6-6	TRBJ1-2	few	CASRPGGVNYGYTF
TRBV7-8	TRBJ2-7	.	CASSLVPPDTHHYEQYF
TRBV5-1	TRBJ2-7	.	CASSLKGPYEQYF
TRBV5-1	TRBJ2-3	.	CASSSPGDDTQYF
TRBV6-5	TRBJ2-7	.	CASSYSTDEEYF
TRBV7-2	TRBJ2-3	.	CASSLLAGPTDTQYF
TRBV28	TRBJ1-1	.	CASPRPGQGKAGEAFF
TRBV28	TRBJ1-1	.	CASSLVGGKAFF
TRBV9	TRBJ2-2	.	CASSVVTNTGELFF
TRBV27	TRBJ2-1	.	CASSQGLAGSSYNEQFF
TRBV7-2	TRBJ2-7	.	CASSLEVQNEQYF
TRBV6-6	TRBJ2-5	.	CASSYGSLETQYF
TRBV30	TRBJ1-2	few	CAWSTRGGYGYTF
TRBV5-1	TRBJ1-1	.	CASSSGLFQDTEAFF
TRBV11-3	TRBJ2-5	.	CASSLDRGGETQYF
TRBV29-1	TRBJ2-1	.	CSVKGHFYNEQFF
TRBV6-5	TRBJ1-2	.	CASSYSRSYGYTF
TRBV7-2	TRBJ1-4	.	CASSLRQATNEKLFF
TRBV7-3	TRBJ1-3	.	CASSPQAGNTIYF
TRBV7-8	TRBJ1-4	few	CASSSTGRGGEKLFF
TRBV6-6	TRBJ1-5	.	CASRSQGHSNQPQHF
TRBV18	TRBJ2-5	.	CASSPEVVFQETQYF
TRBV11-2	TRBJ2-1	few	CASSPGAAYNEQFF
TRBV9	TRBJ2-5	.	CASSVVVGETQYF
TRBV18	TRBJ2-7	.	CASSPSGQGSSYEQYF
TRBV10-3	TRBJ2-1	.	CAISAQASGMRDNEQFF
TRBV10-3	TRBJ2-1	.	CAVGGRGLDEQFF
TRBV5-1	TRBJ2-1	.	CASSSSGFSYNEQFF
TRBV30	TRBJ2-7	.	CAWKWDREGEQYF
TRBV28	TRBJ2-7	.	CASRRALKEQYF
TRBV11-2	TRBJ1-5	.	CASSREAGSNQPQHF
TRBV11-3	TRBJ2-1	.	CASSFSAGGIGNEQFF
TRBV5-6	TRBJ1-3	.	CASSLNWVDGNTIYF